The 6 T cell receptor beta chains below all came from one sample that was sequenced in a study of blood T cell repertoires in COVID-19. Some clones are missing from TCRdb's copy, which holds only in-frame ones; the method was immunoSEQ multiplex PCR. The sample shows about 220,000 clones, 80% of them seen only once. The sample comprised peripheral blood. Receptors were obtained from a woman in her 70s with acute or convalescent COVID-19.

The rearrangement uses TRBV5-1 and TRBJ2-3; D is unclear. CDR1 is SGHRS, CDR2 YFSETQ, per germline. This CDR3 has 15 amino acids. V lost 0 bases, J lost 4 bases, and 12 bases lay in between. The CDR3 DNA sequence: TGCGCCAGCAGCTTGGTTGCTGCTGGGCCAGATACGCAGTATTTT. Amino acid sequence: CASSLVAAGPDTQYF.

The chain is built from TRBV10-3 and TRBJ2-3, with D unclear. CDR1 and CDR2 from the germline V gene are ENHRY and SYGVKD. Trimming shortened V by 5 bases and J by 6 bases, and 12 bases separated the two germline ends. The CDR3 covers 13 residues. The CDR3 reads CAISLEATDTQYF. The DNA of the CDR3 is TGTGCCATCAGTCTAGAAGCGACGGATACGCAGTATTTT.

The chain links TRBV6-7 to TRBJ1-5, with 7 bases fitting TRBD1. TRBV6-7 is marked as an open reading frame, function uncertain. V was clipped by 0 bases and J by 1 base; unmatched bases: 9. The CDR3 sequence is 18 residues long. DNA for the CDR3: TGTGCCAGCAGTTACTCCGACCGACAGGGCTCAAGCAATCAGCCCCAGCATTTT. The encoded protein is CASSYSDRQGSSNQPQHF.

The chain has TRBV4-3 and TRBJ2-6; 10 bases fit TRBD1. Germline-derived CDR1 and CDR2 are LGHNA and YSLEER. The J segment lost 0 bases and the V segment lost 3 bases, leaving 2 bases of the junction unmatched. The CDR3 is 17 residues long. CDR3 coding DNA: TGCGCCAGCAGCCAGGACAGGGGGGGCTCTGGGGCCAACGTCCTGACTTTC. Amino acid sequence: CASSQDRGGSGANVLTF.

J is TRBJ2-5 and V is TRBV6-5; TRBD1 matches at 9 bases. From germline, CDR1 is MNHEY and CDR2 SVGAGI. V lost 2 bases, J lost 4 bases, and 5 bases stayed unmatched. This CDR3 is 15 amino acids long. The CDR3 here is CASSYGGQGGETQYF. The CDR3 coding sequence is TGTGCCAGCAGTTACGGGGGACAGGGCGGAGAGACCCAGTACTTC.

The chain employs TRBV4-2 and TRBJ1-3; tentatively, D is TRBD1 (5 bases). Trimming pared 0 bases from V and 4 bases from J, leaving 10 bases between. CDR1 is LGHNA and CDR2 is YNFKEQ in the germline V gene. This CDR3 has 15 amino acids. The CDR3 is CASSQDRAAGNTIYF. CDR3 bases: TGTGCCAGCAGCCAAGACAGGGCAGCCGGAAACACCATATATTTT.